These 10 T cell receptor beta chains were all obtained from the same sample, sequenced in a study of tumor-infiltrating lymphocytes in glioblastoma multiforme. Multiple V-beta primers and a C-beta primer amplified TCRB from RNA. MiXCR, applied by TCRdb to the multiplex PCR reads, yields one record per CDR3 protein. The repertoire has nearly 8,500 distinct CDR3 sequences, around three quarters of them found once; the top ten carry around 50%. The source material was brain tumor tissue. These receptors all stem from a male donor with glioblastoma.

Points on this clonotype: At one boundary the junction diverges from the germline segment, which might be a read error. The chain recombines TRBV12-3 or TRBV12-4 with TRBJ2-5; no reliable D call. The CDR3 has 12 residues. The CDR3 here is CAISPRIGTQYF. The CDR3 coding sequence is TGTGCCATCAGTCCCAGGATAGGGACCCAGTACTTC.

In nucleotides, the CDR3 is TGTGCCATCAGTGGCCTGGGGGATACGGGCTCCTACAATGAGCAGTTCTTC. As protein: CAISGLGDTGSYNEQFF. This chain links TRBV10-3 with TRBJ2-1; possibly TRBD1 or TRBD2 for D (5 bases each). Trimming took 4 bases from V and 0 from J, leaving 16 bases between them. The germline V gene encodes CDR1 ENHRY and CDR2 SYGVKD. The CDR3 length is 17 residues.

This clonotype was detected a few times. A clone one base away is much larger, so this may be a read error. The chain carries TRBV21-1 and TRBJ2-2; the D call of TRBD2 is as the table states it, not checked on the DNA. TRBV21-1 is recorded as a pseudogene. This CDR3 has 15 amino acids. CDR3 coding DNA: TGTGCCAGCAGCAAAGGAGCGGGGAACACCGGGGAGCTGTCTTTT. As protein: CASSKGAGNTGELSF.

The chain carries TRBV20-1 and TRBJ1-3; D is ambiguous. This CDR3 has 13 amino acids. The germline V gene encodes CDR1 DFQATT and CDR2 SNEGSKA (reference sequence). The V end lost 7 bases, the J end lost 0 bases, and 10 bases lay between the germline ends. This CDR3 reads CSVSTYSGNTIYF. CDR3 nucleotide sequence: TGCAGTGTGTCCACTTACTCTGGAAACACCATATATTTT.

This clonotype has just a few counts. A much larger clone is a single base away; this may be a read error. The CDR3 spells CASSSFEEGEAQYF. The CDR3 DNA reads as TGCGCCAGCAGCTCCTTCGAAGAGGGAGAGGCCCAGTACTTC. This rearrangement joins TRBV5-1 to TRBJ2-5, with a weak D call TRBD2 (5 bases). Germline assignment: CDR1 SGHRS and CDR2 YFSETQ. The CDR3 runs 14 residues.

In this sample, this clonotype turned up many times. The V and J genes are TRBV5-1 and TRBJ1-1; the match to TRBD1 covers 9 bases. V lost 3 bases, J lost 3 bases, and 3 bases stayed unmatched. This CDR3 region has 14 residues. Germline V gene data show CDR1 as SGHRS and CDR2 as YFSETQ. The DNA of the CDR3 is TGCGCCAGCAGCTGGGGGACAGGGCACACTGAAGCTTTCTTT. It specifies CASSWGTGHTEAFF.

The rearrangement uses TRBV5-1 and TRBJ2-1; 12 bases are shared with TRBD2. The germline gives CDR1 SGHRS, CDR2 YFSETQ. CDR3 length equals 14 residues. The junction had 2 bases not matched to a gene; V was cut back by 4 bases and J by 6 bases. The CDR3 nucleotides are TGCGCCAGCAGCCCTAGCGGGAGGGCCAATGAGCAGTTCTTC. Translated: CASSPSGRANEQFF.

This chain joins TRBV11-2 and TRBJ2-3, with D perhaps TRBD2 (6 bases). The CDR3 has 14 residues. V lost 2 bases to trimming and J lost 2 bases, with 8 bases between them. CDR1 is SGHAT and CDR2 is FQNNGV in the germline V gene. CDR3 DNA sequence: TGTGCCAGCAGCTTAACGGGGGTCACAGATACGCAGTATTTT. Protein sequence: CASSLTGVTDTQYF.

J is TRBJ2-5 and V is TRBV29-1; 8 bases match TRBD1. In germline, CDR1 is SQVTM, CDR2 ANQGSEA. CDR3 length: 13 residues. J was trimmed by 5 bases and V by 5 bases; bases with no gene match: 7. The CDR3 DNA sequence: TGCAGCGTTCTCAGGGGGCTGGAGGAGACCCAGTACTTC. As protein: CSVLRGLEETQYF.

In the case of this clonotype: The CDR3 does not end in the conserved phenylalanine or tryptophan, so this is likely a read error. No DNA is shown, since the ends of the CDR3 on it are uncertain; the CDR3 is the one TCRdb lists. The J gene is TRBJ1-3, the V gene TRBV11-2. The CDR3 length equals 14 residues, ends included. The germline CDR1 and CDR2 sequences are SGHAT and FQNNGV. This CDR3 reads CASCQSRELNTVYS.